The next 19 T cell receptor beta chains were all read from a single sample in a study of PD-1 blockade in classical Hodgkin lymphoma. Method: immunoSEQ multiplex PCR; TCRdb's copy keeps in-frame clones and lacks some. The sample carries about 12,000 clones, almost 90% recorded once. The time point here: cycle 4 day 1 (C4D1), after 6 weeks of nivolumab. Every patient relapsed after autologous stem cell transplantation, and brentuximab vedotin exposure varied. Thawed PBMCs underwent magnetic negative selection to yield purified CD4+ T cells. The source was CD4+ T cells from blood, collected before the fourth cycle of nivolumab. These TCRs come from a human donor with classical Hodgkin lymphoma.

This chain uses TRBV18 with TRBJ2-5, with TRBD2 matching over 8 bases. The CDR3 totals 17 residues. The germline V gene has CDR1 KGHSH and CDR2 LQKENI. V lost 0 bases, J lost 5 bases, and 11 bases stayed unmatched. This chain's CDR3 is CASSPPLVGGAGETQYF. The CDR3 DNA is TGTGCCAGCTCACCACCGCTAGTCGGGGGGGCCGGGGAGACCCAGTACTTC.

The rearrangement uses TRBV9 and TRBJ2-1; 12 bases line up with TRBD2. The CDR3 length is 16 residues. V lost 4 bases to trimming and J lost 8 bases; unmatched junction nucleotides: 10. Germline CDR1 is SGDLS and CDR2 is YYNGEE. CDR3 coding DNA: TGTGCCAGCAGCAAAAGAACTAGCGGGAGGTTGGATGAGCAGTTCTTC. Protein: CASSKRTSGRLDEQFF. The whole variable domain, filled in from reference TRBV9 and TRBJ2-1, reads DSGVTQTPKHLITATGQRVTLRCSPRSGDLSVYWYQQSLDQGLQFLIQYYNGEERAKGNILERFSAQQFPDLHSELNLSSLELGDSALYFCASSKRTSGRLDEQFFGPGTRLTVL.

This chain joins TRBV5-4 and TRBJ1-1; D is unresolved. V lost 0 bases to trimming and J lost 0 bases, with 3 bases between them. Germline V gene sequence: CDR1 SGHNT, CDR2 YYREEE (reference sequence). CDR3 length: 13 amino acids. This CDR3 reads CASSLDLNTEAFF. In nucleotides, the CDR3 is TGTGCCAGCAGCTTGGATCTGAACACTGAAGCTTTCTTT.

The chain carries TRBV19 and TRBJ1-5; D not resolved. The CDR3 extends over 14 amino acids. Trimming cost V 3 bases and J 3 bases, with 9 bases left between them. Germline CDR1 LNHDA, CDR2 SQIVND (reference sequence). The CDR3 DNA reads as TGTGCCAGTAGTATCGGACGGTTCAATCAGCCCCAGCATTTT. This translates into CASSIGRFNQPQHF.

This rearrangement joins TRBV5-1 to TRBJ2-2; no reliable D call. Germline V lookup: CDR1 SGHRS, CDR2 YFSETQ. V lost 2 bases, J lost 0 bases, and 11 bases lay in between. This CDR3 is 16 amino acids long. The CDR3 is CASSFSTDANTGELFF. The CDR3 DNA is TGCGCCAGCAGCTTTTCCACAGACGCGAACACCGGGGAGCTGTTTTTT. Full variable domain (outside the CDR3, taken from reference TRBV5-1 and TRBJ2-2): KAGVTQTPRYLIKTRGQQVTLSCSPISGHRSVSWYQQTPGQGLQFLFEYFSETQRNKGNFPGRFSGRQFSNSRSEMNVSTLELGDSALYLCASSFSTDANTGELFFGEGSRLTVL.

The V call is TRBV5-1, the J call TRBJ2-3; 7 bases map to TRBD1. V dropped 3 bases and J dropped 1; count of bases not matched to a gene: 2. Germline CDR1 SGHRS, CDR2 YFSETQ. CDR3 length equals 14 residues. Here the CDR3 DNA reads TGCGCCAGCAGCTCTGGACAGGGCACAGATACGCAGTATTTT. Translation: CASSSGQGTDTQYF. Supplemented by reference TRBV5-1 and TRBJ2-3, the full variable domain reads KAGVTQTPRYLIKTRGQQVTLSCSPISGHRSVSWYQQTPGQGLQFLFEYFSETQRNKGNFPGRFSGRQFSNSRSEMNVSTLELGDSALYLCASSSGQGTDTQYFGPGTRLTVL.

The table lists this clone with a count of one. The chain joins TRBV4-3 to TRBJ1-4, with 10 nucleotides matching TRBD1. The CDR3 sequence is 18 residues long. In germline, CDR1 is LGHNA, CDR2 YSLEER. The V gene end was trimmed by 4 bases and the J gene end by 0 bases; junction bases not matched to a gene: 8. The CDR3 DNA follows: TGCGCCAGCAGCCGTAAGTGGGACAGGGGATCAACTAATGAAAAACTGTTTTTT. Encoded protein: CASSRKWDRGSTNEKLFF.

The genes are TRBV18 and TRBJ2-2; no definite D call. The V gene's germline CDR1 is KGHSH and CDR2 LQKENI. The CDR3 runs to 16 residues. Trimming shortened V by 6 bases and J by 1 base, and 15 bases separated the two germline ends. CDR3: CASSPVQVGNTGELFF. In nucleotides, the CDR3 is TGTGCCAGCTCCCCTGTGCAGGTCGGGAACACCGGGGAGCTGTTTTTT.

This chain connects TRBV5-1 to TRBJ2-3; a possible D gene is TRBD1 (6 bases). The CDR3 is made up of 13 amino acids. Germline assignment: CDR1 SGHRS and CDR2 YFSETQ. V lost 6 bases and J 6 bases, leaving 14 bases between the germline ends. CDR3 protein: CASNLGGWDTQYF. DNA of the CDR3: TGCGCCAGCAACTTAGGGGGTTGGGATACGCAGTATTTT.

This chain connects TRBV5-1 to TRBJ2-7; no reliable D call. Germline-derived CDR1 and CDR2 are SGHRS and YFSETQ. V shed 0 bases and J shed 3 bases, with 13 bases lying between them. The CDR3 loop spans 15 amino acids. The CDR3 protein is CASSLVAEINYEQYF. CDR3 in DNA: TGCGCCAGCAGCTTGGTGGCAGAGATCAACTACGAGCAGTACTTC.

This clone was counted a single time. The chain carries TRBV2 and TRBJ1-6; no clear D. Germline values: CDR1 SNHLY, CDR2 FYNNEI. Trimming removed 6 bases from V and 13 bases from J, with 16 bases in between. The CDR3 covers 13 residues. CDR3 protein: CASRLSQSIPLHF. Here the CDR3 DNA reads TGTGCCAGCAGGCTTTCCCAATCTATCCCCCTCCACTTT.

This rearrangement joins TRBV27 to TRBJ1-1; no reliable D call. Between the trimmed V and J ends, which lost 0 bases and 7 bases, there was a span of 9 bases. Germline V lookup: CDR1 MNHEY, CDR2 SMNVEV (reference sequence). The CDR3 sequence is 13 residues long. The CDR3 sequence is CASSLSQGFEAFF. For the CDR3, the DNA is TGTGCCAGCAGTTTATCTCAAGGCTTTGAAGCTTTCTTT.

The chain combines TRBV11-2 with TRBJ2-5; 7 bases fit TRBD2. The CDR3 contains 14 residues. Germline V gives CDR1 SGHAT, CDR2 FQNNGV. The V gene end was trimmed by 1 base and the J gene end by 5 bases; junction bases not matched to a gene: 4. As DNA, the CDR3 is TGTGCCAGCAGCTTAGCGACTAGCAGGGAGACCCAGTACTTC. It codes for CASSLATSRETQYF.

This clone was recorded once. The chain employs TRBV6-5 and TRBJ1-3; no firm D call. The ends were cut back, 5 bases at V and 0 bases at J, with 5 bases in the middle. The CDR3 covers 13 residues. CDR1 and CDR2 (germline): MNHEY, SVGAGI. CDR3: CASSGSSGNTIYF. CDR3 DNA sequence: TGTGCCAGCAGTGGGAGCTCTGGAAACACCATATATTTT.

Notes on this clone: The junction departs from the called germline gene at one end, perhaps through a read error. V is TRBV7-9 and J is TRBJ2-7; unclear D gene. Germline values: CDR1 SEHNR, CDR2 FQNEAQ (reference sequence). The CDR3 is made up of 11 amino acids. This CDR3 reads CASSLSYPARF. CDR3 DNA: TGTGCCAGCAGCTTATCATACCCTGCCCGCTTC. Full variable domain (remainder filled in from reference TRBV7-9 and TRBJ2-7): DTGVSQNPRHKITKRGQNVTFRCDPISEHNRLYWYRQTLGQGPEFLTYFQNEAQLEKSRLLSDRFSAERPKGSFSTLEIQRTEQGDSAMYLCASSLSYPARFGPGTRLTVT.

The chain joins TRBV20-1 to TRBJ1-4; D not certain. Germline assignment: CDR1 DFQATT and CDR2 SNEGSKA (reference sequence). V dropped 3 bases and J dropped 5 bases, with 4 bases sitting between them. This CDR3 is 11 amino acids long. The CDR3 DNA is TGCAGTGCTAGGGAAAATGAAAAACTGTTTTTT. It codes for CSARENEKLFF.

The chain couples TRBV5-6 to TRBJ1-1; no clear D. V lost 0 bases and J 8 bases, leaving 8 bases between the germline ends. The CDR3 sequence is 12 residues long. CDR1 is SGHDT, CDR2 YYEEEE, per germline. DNA for the CDR3: TGTGCCAGCAGCTTGGGTCACAGAGAAGCTTTCTTT. Translation: CASSLGHREAFF. Combining the CDR3 with reference TRBV5-6 and TRBJ1-1 gives the whole variable domain DAGVTQSPTHLIKTRGQQVTLRCSPKSGHDTVSWYQQALGQGPQFIFQYYEEEERQRGNFPDRFSGHQFPNYSSELNVNALLLGDSALYLCASSLGHREAFFGQGTRLTVV.

The chain couples TRBV5-1 to TRBJ1-1; 8 bases agree with TRBD1. V shed 7 bases and J 3 bases; nucleotides not matched to a gene: 2. CDR3 length: 12 residues. Germline values: CDR1 SGHRS, CDR2 YFSETQ. CDR3 amino acids: CASGTGYTEAFF. CDR3 DNA sequence: TGCGCCAGCGGGACAGGTTACACTGAAGCTTTCTTT.

The chain couples TRBV9 to TRBJ1-2; 7 nucleotides match TRBD1. J was trimmed by 8 bases and V by 0 bases; bases with no gene match: 10. The CDR3 has 15 residues. In germline, CDR1 is SGDLS, CDR2 YYNGEE. The CDR3 spells CASSVGGGGVGGYTF. For the CDR3, the DNA is TGTGCCAGCAGCGTAGGAGGAGGGGGCGTGGGAGGCTACACCTTC.